These 9 T cell receptor beta chains came from one sample sequenced in a study of blood T cell repertoires in COVID-19. Using immunoSEQ multiplex PCR, the repertoire was profiled, and TCRdb retains in-frame clones only, with some absent. The sample includes under 300,000 clones, less than 90% of them seen just once. The specimen sequenced was peripheral blood. The receptors derive from a human donor in a cohort sampled during active COVID-19.

This clone has a single count. The chain has TRBV3-1 (or the pseudogene TRBV3-2) and TRBJ1-3, with D unresolved. The CDR3 covers 16 residues. Per the germline V gene, CDR1 is LGHDT and CDR2 is YNNKEL (reference sequence). Deletions cut 5 bases from V and 2 bases from J, with 16 bases between. CDR3 residues: CASSSGIPGAGNTIYF. CDR3 DNA: TGTGCCAGCAGCTCCGGGATCCCGGGCGCTGGAAACACCATATATTTT.

V is TRBV6-5 and J is TRBJ1-6; D is unresolved. Trimming removed 7 bases from V and 7 bases from J, with 8 bases in between. CDR3 length: 12 residues. Germline CDR1 and CDR2: MNHEY and SVGAGI. The CDR3 nucleotides read TGTGCCAGCATGGCCTCGAATTCACCCCTCCACTTT. Translation gives CASMASNSPLHF.

This clone was counted a single time. J is TRBJ2-1 and V is TRBV2; TRBD2 aligns across 9 bases. This CDR3 spans 15 amino acids. Germline V gene lookup returns CDR1 SNHLY and CDR2 FYNNEI. V lost 6 bases and J lost 0; bases outside the gene matches: 3. CDR3 DNA sequence: TGTGCCAGCAGATATAGCGGGAGCTCCTACAATGAGCAGTTCTTC. Protein: CASRYSGSSYNEQFF.

V gene TRBV7-2 combines with J gene TRBJ1-3; D unclear. Germline V CDR1 and CDR2: SGHTA, FQGNSA. The V gene lost 3 bases and the J gene lost 3 bases, with 9 bases spanning the gap. The CDR3 is made up of 14 amino acids. CDR3 sequence (DNA): TGTGCCAGCAGCTTGAATCGGGGTGGAAACACCATATATTTT. It yields the protein CASSLNRGGNTIYF.

V usage is TRBV2 and J usage is TRBJ2-7; D perhaps matches TRBD1 (5 bases). From germline, CDR1 is SNHLY and CDR2 FYNNEI. The CDR3 consists of 13 residues. Deletions cut 4 bases from V and 3 bases from J, with 10 bases between. The CDR3 spells CASSGIQVYEQYF. CDR3 sequence (DNA): TGTGCCAGCAGTGGAATACAGGTCTACGAGCAGTACTTC.

V is TRBV5-1 and J is TRBJ2-3; possibly TRBD2 for D (6 bases). The CDR3 is made up of 18 amino acids. CDR1 and CDR2 from the germline V gene are SGHRS and YFSETQ. The ends were cut back, 4 bases at V and 2 bases at J, with 23 bases in the middle. The chain's CDR3 is CASSHNPGVATATDTQYF. The CDR3 DNA sequence: TGCGCCAGCAGCCATAATCCGGGAGTAGCTACAGCCACAGATACGCAGTATTTT.

This clone appeared a single time. The chain joins TRBV29-1 to TRBJ2-1; 8 bases map to TRBD1. The CDR3 totals 12 residues. Germline V gene data show CDR1 as SQVTM and CDR2 as ANQGSEA. J lost 9 bases, V lost 0 bases, and 1 base had no gene match. Here the CDR3 DNA reads TGCAGCGTTGAAGACAGGGGGCGTGAGCAGTTCTTC. Its translation is CSVEDRGREQFF.

The chain combines TRBV15 with TRBJ2-3, with 14 nucleotides matching TRBD2. With V trimmed by 2 bases and J by 14 bases, 9 bases remained unmatched. Germline assignment: CDR1 LNHNV and CDR2 YYDKDF (reference sequence). CDR3 length equals 15 residues. The CDR3 sequence: CATSRSTGTSGRVYF. CDR3 DNA sequence: TGTGCCACCAGCAGATCTACCGGGACTAGCGGGAGAGTGTATTTT.

The chain carries TRBV14 and TRBJ2-1; D remains ambiguous. The germline V gene encodes CDR1 SGHDN and CDR2 FVKESK. The germline V and J ends were trimmed by 2 bases and 4 bases, with 6 bases remaining between them. The CDR3 covers 13 residues. CDR3 region: CASSQLPYNEQFF. The DNA for the CDR3 is TGTGCCAGCAGCCAACTCCCTTACAATGAGCAGTTCTTC.